Each of the 21 T cell receptor beta chains below was sequenced from the same sample in a study of PD-L1 blockade in urothelial cancer. Time point defined: peripheral blood 6 weeks after treatment start. Produced via immunoSEQ multiplex PCR; TCRdb's table is partial and in-frame only. The table includes around 110,000 clones, around 93% detected once. The sequencing used PBMCs, collected around atezolizumab (anti-PD-L1) treatment. The source is a man aged 60 to 75 with urothelial cancer.

The V gene is TRBV30, the J gene TRBJ2-7; TRBD2 agrees at 11 bases. J was trimmed by 3 bases and V by 3 bases; bases with no gene match: 7. This CDR3 has 15 amino acids. Germline CDR1 reads GTSNPN; CDR2 reads SVGIG (reference sequence). DNA for the CDR3: TGTGCCTGGAGGGACCCCGGGACTAGCGGCTACGAGCAGTACTTC. Translating gives CAWRDPGTSGYEQYF.

The chain has TRBV29-1 and TRBJ2-5; 7 bases map to TRBD1. Per germline, CDR1 SQVTM and CDR2 ANQGSEA. This CDR3 spans 13 amino acids. The V segment lost 3 bases and the J segment 1 base; nucleotides outside the gene matches: 2. CDR3 amino acids: CSVERTGQETQYF. CDR3 sequence (DNA): TGCAGCGTTGAGCGGACAGGCCAAGAGACCCAGTACTTC.

The chain carries TRBV11-3 and TRBJ2-3; tentative D call: TRBD1 (6 bases). CDR3 length: 16 amino acids. V dropped 0 bases and J dropped 0 bases, with 10 bases sitting between them. Germline V gene lookup returns CDR1 SGHNT and CDR2 YENEEA. In nucleotides, the CDR3 is TGTGCCAGCAGCTTAGAAGGGGGTTCTAGCACAGATACGCAGTATTTT. Translated: CASSLEGGSSTDTQYF.

This chain connects TRBV5-3 to TRBJ2-1, with D tentatively TRBD2 (7 bases). TRBV5-3 carries the ORF label, with uncertain function. The CDR3 extends over 15 amino acids. The V end was cut by 3 bases, the J end by 10 bases, with 20 bases between. CDR3 loop: CARSSSRGGTGEQFF. CDR3 sequence (DNA): TGTGCCAGAAGCTCCTCTAGGGGGGGGACTGGGGAGCAGTTCTTC.

The V and J genes are TRBV5-4 and TRBJ1-1; 9 nucleotides line up with TRBD1. The V and J ends lost 3 bases and 1 base, in that order; junction bases with no gene match: 4. CDR1 and CDR2 from the germline V gene are SGHNT and YYREEE (reference sequence). There are 15 residues in the CDR3. CDR3 nucleotides: TGTGCCAGCAGCTCGCCGGGACAGGGGAACACTGAAGCTTTCTTT. Amino acids: CASSSPGQGNTEAFF. The full variable domain, rest sourced from reference TRBV5-4 and TRBJ1-1, is ETGVTQSPTHLIKTRGQQVTLRCSSQSGHNTVSWYQQALGQGPQFIFQYYREEENGRGNFPPRFSGLQFPNYSSELNVNALELDDSALYLCASSSPGQGNTEAFFGQGTRLTVV.

J is TRBJ2-1 and V is TRBV4-2; 9 bases fit TRBD2. After removal of 4 bases from V and 7 bases from J, the junction contained 11 bases not matched to a gene. Germline assignment: CDR1 LGHNA and CDR2 YNFKEQ. There are 16 residues in the CDR3. For the CDR3, the DNA is TGTGCCAGCAGCCTGGGCGGGAGGGCCGATCCAAATGAGCAGTTCTTC. This translates into CASSLGGRADPNEQFF.

CDR3 residues: CASSPGRQGAETQYF. CDR3 nucleotide sequence: TGCGCCAGCAGCCCGGGGCGACAGGGGGCGGAGACCCAGTACTTC. The V gene is TRBV5-1, the J gene TRBJ2-5, with TRBD1 matching 10 bases. This CDR3 is 15 amino acids long. CDR1 and CDR2 from the germline V gene are SGHRS and YFSETQ. The V and J ends lost 4 bases and 5 bases, in that order; junction bases with no gene match: 8.

The chain uses TRBV10-3 and TRBJ1-2; a possible D gene is TRBD1 (6 bases). Germline-derived CDR1 and CDR2 are ENHRY and SYGVKD. Between the trimmed V and J ends, which lost 3 bases and 5 bases, there was a span of 13 bases. The CDR3 runs to 14 residues. The CDR3 protein is CAISEGQRGYGYTF. CDR3 DNA sequence: TGTGCCATCAGTGAAGGGCAGAGGGGGTATGGCTACACCTTC.

This chain links TRBV4-2 with TRBJ2-3; no reliable D call. Germline-derived CDR1 and CDR2 are LGHNA and YNFKEQ. There are 16 residues in the CDR3. V was trimmed by 1 base and J by 2 bases, leaving 13 bases between them. For the CDR3, the DNA is TGTGCCAGCAGCCAAGGAACAGCCGATACCACAGATACGCAGTATTTT. This sequence encodes CASSQGTADTTDTQYF.

The chain joins TRBV15 to TRBJ1-2; TRBD1 matches at 9 bases. Germline V gene sequence: CDR1 LNHNV, CDR2 YYDKDF (reference sequence). After removal of 1 base from V and 5 bases from J, the junction contained 2 bases not matched to a gene. The CDR3 contains 14 residues. This CDR3 reads CATSRGQGGYGYTF. CDR3 coding DNA: TGTGCCACCAGCAGAGGACAGGGGGGTTATGGCTACACCTTC. Combining the CDR3 with reference TRBV15 and TRBJ1-2 gives the whole variable domain DAMVIQNPRYQVTQFGKPVTLSCSQTLNHNVMYWYQQKSSQAPKLLFHYYDKDFNNEADTPDNFQSRRPNTSFCFLDIRSPGLGDTAMYLCATSRGQGGYGYTFGSGTRLTVV.

The chain employs TRBV4-2 and TRBJ2-3, with TRBD2 as a possible D gene (6 bases). The CDR3 contains 15 residues. V lost 1 base and J lost 4, with 12 bases in between. From germline, CDR1 is LGHNA and CDR2 YNFKEQ. CDR3 nucleotide sequence: TGTGCCAGCAGCCAAGGCTCGACGGGGGCAGATACGCAGTATTTT. Translated: CASSQGSTGADTQYF.

The chain recombines TRBV6-6 with TRBJ2-7; D may be TRBD2 (5 bases). V lost 7 bases and J 6 bases, leaving 25 bases between the germline ends. This CDR3 contains 16 residues. The germline CDR1 and CDR2 sequences are MNHNY and SVGAGI (reference sequence). Written as DNA, the CDR3 is TGTGCCAGCACCCCTAGCCGGATCTCTGGCTCTGCCGAGCAGTACTTC. It yields the protein CASTPSRISGSAEQYF.

CDR3 in DNA: TGTGCCAGCAGTGGACAGGGGGCGGGCACTGAAGCTTTCTTT. Translation: CASSGQGAGTEAFF. The chain employs TRBV28 and TRBJ1-1, with 11 bases lining up with TRBD1. CDR1 and CDR2 from the germline V gene are MDHEN and SYDVKM. Trimming cost V 5 bases and J 4 bases; bases outside gene matches: 3. The CDR3 is 14 residues long.

CDR3 residues: CASSHLEGPEQYF. The DNA for the CDR3 is TGTGCCAGCAGCCATCTAGAGGGTCCCGAGCAGTACTTC. The rearrangement joins TRBV7-9 to TRBJ2-7, with D possibly matching TRBD2 (5 bases). The germline V and J ends were trimmed by 5 bases and 6 bases, with 14 bases remaining between them. The CDR3 extends over 13 amino acids. Germline loops: CDR1 SEHNR, CDR2 FQNEAQ (reference sequence).

The V gene is TRBV5-1, the J gene TRBJ2-1; 7 nucleotides line up with TRBD2. Germline V gene lookup returns CDR1 SGHRS and CDR2 YFSETQ. The trim removed 3 bases at V and 2 bases at J, leaving 5 bases unmatched. The CDR3 is made up of 15 amino acids. The CDR3 nucleotides are TGCGCCAGCAGCTCCGCGGGAGAGGCCTACAATGAGCAGTTCTTC. As protein: CASSSAGEAYNEQFF.

This chain uses TRBV5-1 with TRBJ2-7; 11 bases match TRBD2. Germline V gives CDR1 SGHRS, CDR2 YFSETQ. This CDR3 contains 16 residues. Trimming took 2 bases from V and 5 from J; bases not matched to a gene: 9. The CDR3 coding sequence is TGCGCCAGCAGCTTCTTAGCGGGGGGGCCGGGAAACGAGCAGTACTTC. This codes for CASSFLAGGPGNEQYF.

The chain uses TRBV7-3 and TRBJ1-5, with D tentatively TRBD1 (6 bases). Germline CDR1 and CDR2: SGHTA and FQGTGA. The CDR3 spans 13 residues. Trimming cost V 11 bases and J 0 bases, with 11 bases left between them. The CDR3 DNA reads as TGTGCCGGGGGGGCGGATAGCAATCAGCCCCAGCATTTT. Translated, it gives CAGGADSNQPQHF.

Worth noting for this clone: Other nucleotide sequences in the sample specify the same CDR3. The chain combines TRBV7-3 with TRBJ2-1; 9 bases align to TRBD2. The CDR3 is 14 residues long. The germline V gene encodes CDR1 SGHTA and CDR2 FQGTGA. V was clipped by 1 base and J by 9 bases; unmatched bases: 4. Here the CDR3 reads CASSLRGLASEQFF. The CDR3 DNA follows: TGTGCCAGCAGCTTAAGGGGACTAGCATCTGAGCAGTTCTTC. Complete variable domain (other parts from reference TRBV7-3 and TRBJ2-1): GAGVSQTPSNKVTEKGKYVELRCDPISGHTALYWYRQSLGQGPEFLIYFQGTGAADDSGLPNDRFFAVRPEGSVSTLKIQRTERGDSAVYLCASSLRGLASEQFFGPGTRLTVL.

V and J are TRBV18 and TRBJ1-3; D is unclear. V was trimmed by 5 bases and J by 8 bases, leaving 16 bases between them. Germline V gives CDR1 KGHSH, CDR2 LQKENI. The CDR3 covers 14 residues. This chain's CDR3 is CASSAVRPEDTIYF. The DNA of the CDR3 is TGTGCCAGCTCAGCCGTTAGACCCGAGGACACCATATATTTT.

The V gene is TRBV6-6, the J gene TRBJ2-5; TRBD2 aligns across 8 bases. With 6 bases clipped from V and 5 bases from J, the junction kept 14 bases outside the gene matches. The CDR3 is 16 amino acids. Germline CDR1 reads MNHNY; CDR2 reads SVGAGI (reference sequence). CDR3 nucleotides: TGTGCCAGCAGGACCCCCTGGACAGCGGGAGTTGAGACCCAGTACTTC. It specifies CASRTPWTAGVETQYF.

The chain joins TRBV28 to TRBJ2-3; the D is unclear. CDR1 and CDR2 from the germline V gene are MDHEN and SYDVKM. CDR3 length: 11 amino acids. Trimming took 3 bases from V and 6 from J, leaving 4 bases between them. The CDR3 here is CASSFRDTQYF. The CDR3 nucleotides read TGTGCCAGCAGTTTTCGGGATACGCAGTATTTT.